This TCR beta chain was documented in a study of early T cells in non-severe SARS-CoV-2 infection (dated by TCRdb to 2020 to 2023). Regarding the study in general: Because TCR sequencing was done on bulk RNA from unsorted whole blood, the alpha and beta chains could not be paired.

The library was produced with 5' RACE. Sequencing relied on a NextSeq 500. Unique molecular identifiers were attached to individual cDNA molecules in the TCR library protocol so that sequencing error and PCR bias could be corrected. TCR alpha and beta chains were both sequenced, and the abundances of alpha and beta sequences in each sample were closely correlated with each other. The study's processing was this. V gene, J gene and CDR3 annotation of TCR sequences was performed with Decombinator V4. TCRs were defined as expanded if a significant change between any two time points was detected under a Poisson model with p below 0.0001. Abundances of TCRs were expressed as counts per million after normalisation to the total number of TCRs sequenced in each sample. TRAV1-2 paired with TRAJ12, TRAJ20 or TRAJ33 defined MAIT TCRs, while TRAV10 paired with TRAJ18 defined iNKT TCRs. A search of VDJdb, accessed on 1 November 2021, was run for TCRs annotated to CMV, EBV and SARS-CoV-2, with TCRs annotated for multiple antigens excluded. Starting from the raw public reads, TCRdb applied fastp trimming at Q25, assembled clones with MiXCR and retained in-frame beta chains. Every CDR3 protein is listed once, alongside the most common genes and DNA of its rows. The V and J calls, along with clone size, are taken from TCRdb and not from the paper's own processing. For this sample the table gives 65,000 to 80,000 distinct CDR3 sequences, of which around 13% were detected only once. The ten largest clonotypes hold about 6% of the sample.

The paper's findings and limits, for the study overall: VDJdb matching was skewed toward anti-spike CD8 responses and likely underestimated virus-specific expansions, missing private and CD4 specificities.

Regarding this clonotype: No antigen is known for it. No much larger clone is present one base from it, and per-base qualities are unavailable.

According to the germline V gene (reference sequence), CDR1 reads MNHEY and CDR2 reads SMNVEV. The CDR3 starts with the cysteine, ends with the phenylalanine, and has 14 residues. The kept DNA is CDR3 alone, 42 bases in frame from the first base. V was cut back by 3 bases and J by 3 bases, leaving a gap of 9 bases between them. This was a case-control study nested in a cohort of healthcare workers in London, UK, who had nasopharyngeal swab PCR tests and blood samples taken every week. Between 23 and 31 March 2020, the week of the UK lockdown, healthcare workers were enrolled and then followed up weekly for as long as 16 weeks.

This receptor was identified in an adult who was a healthcare worker with PCR-confirmed SARS-CoV-2 infection or an uninfected control (not recorded which). What was sequenced was whole blood. The chain couples TRBV27 to TRBJ1-3; the D gene is perhaps TRBD1, from 5 matching bases. The CDR3: CASSFGGFGNTIYF. The DNA sequence reads TGTGCCAGCAGTTTCGGGGGGTTTGGAAACACCATATATTTT.